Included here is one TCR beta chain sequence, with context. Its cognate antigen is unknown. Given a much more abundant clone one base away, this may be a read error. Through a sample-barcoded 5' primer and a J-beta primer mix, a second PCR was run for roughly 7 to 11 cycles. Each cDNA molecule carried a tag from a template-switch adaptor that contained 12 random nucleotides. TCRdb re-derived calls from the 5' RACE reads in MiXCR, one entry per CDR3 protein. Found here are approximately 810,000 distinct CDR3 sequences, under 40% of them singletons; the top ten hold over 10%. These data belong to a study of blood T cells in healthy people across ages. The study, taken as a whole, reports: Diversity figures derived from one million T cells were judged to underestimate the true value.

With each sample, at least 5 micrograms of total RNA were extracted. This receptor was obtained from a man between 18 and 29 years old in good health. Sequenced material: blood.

CDR3 protein: CASSYDSRYGCTF. For the CDR3, the DNA is TGTGCCAGCAGCTACGACAGCCGCTATGGCTGCACCTTC. This chain uses TRBV7-2 with TRBJ1-2, with D possibly TRBD1 on 5 matching bases. The CDR3 consists of 13 residues. From germline, CDR1 is SGHTA and CDR2 FQGNSA.